This TCR beta chain was retrieved from a study of blood T cell repertoires in COVID-19. On the study more broadly: Acute-phase and convalescent COVID-19 samples originated in the United States, Italy and Spain. PBMCs, B-cell-depleted T cells, or T cells were the source of the cDNA or gDNA that made up the material.

Germline assignment: CDR1 SGHDT and CDR2 YYEEEE. V gave up 0 bases and J gave up 6 bases; unmatched junction bases: 9. The CDR3 covers 16 residues. In the authors' workflow: Nucleated cell number was recorded as an estimate derived from reference gene primer amplification. Using immunoSEQ multiplex PCR, the repertoire was profiled, and TCRdb retains in-frame clones only, with some absent. Clonal size and the V and J genes are those of that table, whereas D and trimming came from the DNA. The sample carries some 96,000 clones, about 89% recorded once. The gene calls are TRBV5-6 and TRBJ1-5, with 7 bases matching TRBD1. The sample comprised peripheral blood. The sequence was collected from a man in his forties or fifties with acute or convalescent COVID-19. The chain's CDR3 is CASSLGNRGRSQPQHF. The CDR3, as DNA: TGTGCCAGCAGCTTGGGTAACAGGGGTAGAAGTCAGCCCCAGCATTTT.